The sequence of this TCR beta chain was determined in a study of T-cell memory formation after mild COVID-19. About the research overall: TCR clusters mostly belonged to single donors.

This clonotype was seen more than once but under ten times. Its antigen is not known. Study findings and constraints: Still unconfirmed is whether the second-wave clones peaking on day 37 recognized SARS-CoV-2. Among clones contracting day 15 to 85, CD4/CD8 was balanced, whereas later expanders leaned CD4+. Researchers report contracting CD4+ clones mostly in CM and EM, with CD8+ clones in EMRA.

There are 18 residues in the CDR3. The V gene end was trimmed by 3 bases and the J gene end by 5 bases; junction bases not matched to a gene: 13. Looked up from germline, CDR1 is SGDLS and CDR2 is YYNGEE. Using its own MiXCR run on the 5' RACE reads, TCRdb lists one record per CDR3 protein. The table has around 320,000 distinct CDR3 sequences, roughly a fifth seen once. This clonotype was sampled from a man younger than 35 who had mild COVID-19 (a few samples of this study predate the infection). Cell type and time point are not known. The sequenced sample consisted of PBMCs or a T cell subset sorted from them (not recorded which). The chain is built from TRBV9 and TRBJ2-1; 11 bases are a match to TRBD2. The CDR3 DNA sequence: TGTGCCAGCAGCGCAAGACTAGCGGGGAGAGGCTCAAACAATGAGCAGTTCTTC. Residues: CASSARLAGRGSNNEQFF.